This T cell receptor beta chain was documented in a study of blood T cell repertoires in COVID-19. The germline V gene has CDR1 GTSNPN and CDR2 SVGIG (reference sequence). The ends were cut back, 3 bases at V and 1 base at J, with 11 bases in the middle. The CDR3 contains 14 residues. In the authors' workflow: Reference gene primer amplification yielded estimated nucleated cell counts. TCRdb's table, derived via immunoSEQ multiplex PCR, lists solely in-frame clones and lacks some. V and J calls and clone size are those listed in that table; D and trimming were worked out from the DNA. The sample holds 200,000 to 250,000 clones, just under 90% seen once.

The specimen was PBMCs or T cells enriched from blood (not recorded which). V usage is TRBV30 and J usage is TRBJ2-3; a possible D gene is TRBD1 (5 bases). This TCR came from a man younger than 45 who had recovered from COVID-19. The CDR3 loop is CAWRAGQGTDTQYF. The CDR3, as DNA: TGTGCCTGGAGGGCAGGACAAGGCACAGATACGCAGTATTTT.